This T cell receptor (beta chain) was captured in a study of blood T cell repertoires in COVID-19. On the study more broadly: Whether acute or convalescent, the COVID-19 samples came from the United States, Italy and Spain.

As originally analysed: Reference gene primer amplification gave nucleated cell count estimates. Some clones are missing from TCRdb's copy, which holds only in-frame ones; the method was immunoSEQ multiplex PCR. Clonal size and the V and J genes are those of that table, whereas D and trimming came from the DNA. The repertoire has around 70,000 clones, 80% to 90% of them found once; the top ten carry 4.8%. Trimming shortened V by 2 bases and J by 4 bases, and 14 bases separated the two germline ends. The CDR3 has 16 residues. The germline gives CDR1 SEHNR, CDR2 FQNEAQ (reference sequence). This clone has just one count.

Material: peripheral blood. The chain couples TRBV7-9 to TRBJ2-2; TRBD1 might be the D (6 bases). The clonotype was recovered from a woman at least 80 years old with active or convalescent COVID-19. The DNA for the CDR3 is TGTGCCAGCAGCTTACCCCCAGGGGACCCCACCGGGGAGCTGTTTTTT. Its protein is CASSLPPGDPTGELFF.